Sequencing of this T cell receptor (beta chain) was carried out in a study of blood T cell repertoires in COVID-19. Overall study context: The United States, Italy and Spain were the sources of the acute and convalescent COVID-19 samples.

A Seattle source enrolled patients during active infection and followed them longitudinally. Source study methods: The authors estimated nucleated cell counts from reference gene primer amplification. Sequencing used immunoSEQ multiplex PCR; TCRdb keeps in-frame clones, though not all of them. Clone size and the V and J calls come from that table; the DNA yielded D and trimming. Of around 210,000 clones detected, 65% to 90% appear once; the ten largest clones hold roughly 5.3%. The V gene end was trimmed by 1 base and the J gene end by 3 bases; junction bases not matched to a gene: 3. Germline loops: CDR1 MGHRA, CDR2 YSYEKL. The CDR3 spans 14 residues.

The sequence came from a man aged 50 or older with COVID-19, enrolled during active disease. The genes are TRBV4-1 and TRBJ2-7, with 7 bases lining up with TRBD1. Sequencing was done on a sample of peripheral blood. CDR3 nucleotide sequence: TGCGCCAGCAGCCAAGGGGCAGGGGGCTACGAGCAGTACTTC. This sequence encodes CASSQGAGGYEQYF.